The table lists the clone carrying this T cell receptor (beta chain) with many counts. The antigen remains undetermined. Preparing the TCRbeta library involved the use of unique molecular identifiers. Each CDR3 protein is one row after TCRdb ran MiXCR on the PCR reads. The table includes approximately 630,000 distinct CDR3 sequences, 13% detected once. The record originates from a study of T-cell reconstitution after alpha-beta-depleted transplantation in children. V lost 1 base, J lost 3 bases, and 15 bases lay in between. Germline V CDR1 and CDR2: SGHRS, YFSETQ. CDR3 length equals 16 residues. Study-wide findings and caveats: Reported findings indicate that, about two months after transplant, alpha-beta T cells came from several hundred expanded clones, which were derived from non-depleted graft cells. At one year after transplant, newly produced T cells mostly accounted for T-cell counts and diversity.

The chain has TRBV5-1 and TRBJ2-3; the D gene is possibly TRBD2 (5 bases). This receptor was obtained from a girl aged 2-10 years with congenital amegakaryocytic thrombocytopenia, due to receive a stem cell transplant. Material: PBMCs, obtained before TCRalphabeta/CD19-depleted stem cell transplant. CDR3 protein: CASSLFRAGGTDTQYF. DNA of the CDR3: TGCGCCAGCAGCTTGTTTAGGGCAGGAGGTACAGATACGCAGTATTTT.